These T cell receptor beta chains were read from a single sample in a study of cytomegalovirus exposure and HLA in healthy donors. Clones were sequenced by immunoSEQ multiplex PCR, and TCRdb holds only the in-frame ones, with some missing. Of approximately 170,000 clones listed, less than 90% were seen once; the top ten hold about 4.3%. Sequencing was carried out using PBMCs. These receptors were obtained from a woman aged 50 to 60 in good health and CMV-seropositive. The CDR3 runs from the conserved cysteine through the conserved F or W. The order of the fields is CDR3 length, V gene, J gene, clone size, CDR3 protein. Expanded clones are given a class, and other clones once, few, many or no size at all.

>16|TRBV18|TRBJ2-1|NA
CASSPTPGMASVRQFF
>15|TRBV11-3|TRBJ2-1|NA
CASSPRQGGINEQFF
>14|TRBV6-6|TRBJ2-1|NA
CASSYPSGVDEQFF
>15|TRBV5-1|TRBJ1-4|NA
CASSTGTGGYEKLFF
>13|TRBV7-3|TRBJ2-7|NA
CASSAGGSYEQYF
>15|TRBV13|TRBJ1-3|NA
CASSLSRGIGNTIYF
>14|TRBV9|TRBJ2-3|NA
CASSAAGRQDTQYF
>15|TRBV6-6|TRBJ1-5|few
CASSSSRGKPQPQHF
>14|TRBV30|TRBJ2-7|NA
CAWSSLQAAGEQYF
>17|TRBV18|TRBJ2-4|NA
CASSPSTGTSGGNIQYF
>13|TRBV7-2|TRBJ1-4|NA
CASSLGLQGRVFF
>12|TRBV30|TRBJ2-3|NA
CAWSTSQDTQYF
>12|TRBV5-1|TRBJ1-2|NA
CASSTGDYGYTF
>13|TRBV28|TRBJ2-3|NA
CASSRSHKDTQYF
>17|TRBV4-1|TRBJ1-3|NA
CASSRGGTVITGNTIYF
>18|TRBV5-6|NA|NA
CASSLVGLAGAHSYEQYF
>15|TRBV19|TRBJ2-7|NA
CASSPRTSSTYEQYF
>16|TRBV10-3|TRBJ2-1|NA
CAGSRGGPRGGNEQFF
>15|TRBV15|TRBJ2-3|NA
CATSKSSVGTDTQYF
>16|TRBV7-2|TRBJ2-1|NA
CASSLLAGGYGNEQFF
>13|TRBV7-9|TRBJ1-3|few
CAPGKGPGNTIYF
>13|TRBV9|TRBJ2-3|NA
CASSGERTDTQYF
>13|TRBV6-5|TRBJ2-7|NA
CASSPGTVYEQYF
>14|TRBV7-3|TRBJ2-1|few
CASSSTGGIDEQFF
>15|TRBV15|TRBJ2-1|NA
CATSRDNGRGNEQFF
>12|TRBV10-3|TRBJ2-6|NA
CASGSGANVLTF
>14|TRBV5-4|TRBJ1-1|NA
CASRNEGGSTEAFF
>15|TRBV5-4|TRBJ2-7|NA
CATKGGGPSSYEQYF
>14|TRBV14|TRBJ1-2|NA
CASSQKDRVYGYTF
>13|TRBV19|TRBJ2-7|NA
CASRRDRGYEQYF
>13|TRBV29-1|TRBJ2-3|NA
CSGGTSGTDTQYF
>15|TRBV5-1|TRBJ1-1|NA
CASSLEQGRGTEAFF
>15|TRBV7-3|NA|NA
CASSPGSGGPYEQYF
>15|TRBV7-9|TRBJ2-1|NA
CASSLPSGGGDEQFF
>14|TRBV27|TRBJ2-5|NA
CASPEDCRQETQYF
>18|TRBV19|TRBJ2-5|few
CASTPRGGAKGSQETQYF
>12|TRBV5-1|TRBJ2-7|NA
CASSVDRVTEYF
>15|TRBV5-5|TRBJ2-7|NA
CASGNILGPTGGLHF
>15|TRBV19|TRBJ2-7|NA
CASSIQRGGPYEQYF
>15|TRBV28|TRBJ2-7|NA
CASSLWEVDTYEQYF
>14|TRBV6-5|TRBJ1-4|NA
CASSYVQGEEKLFF